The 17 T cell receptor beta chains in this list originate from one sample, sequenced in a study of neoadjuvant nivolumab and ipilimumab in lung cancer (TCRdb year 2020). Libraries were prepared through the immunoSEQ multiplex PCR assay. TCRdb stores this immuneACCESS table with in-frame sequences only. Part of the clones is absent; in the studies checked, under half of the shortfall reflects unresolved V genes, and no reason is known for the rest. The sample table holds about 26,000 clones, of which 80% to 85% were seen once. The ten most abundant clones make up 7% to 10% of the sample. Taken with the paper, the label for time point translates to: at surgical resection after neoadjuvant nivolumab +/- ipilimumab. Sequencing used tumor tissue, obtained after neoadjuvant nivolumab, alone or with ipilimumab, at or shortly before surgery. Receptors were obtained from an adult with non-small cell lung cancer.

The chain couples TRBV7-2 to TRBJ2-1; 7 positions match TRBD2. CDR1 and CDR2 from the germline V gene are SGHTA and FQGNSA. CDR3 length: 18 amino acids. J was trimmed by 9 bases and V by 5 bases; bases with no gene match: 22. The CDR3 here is CASSLDGVGGNRFPEQFF. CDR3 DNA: TGTGCCAGCAGCCTAGACGGGGTCGGGGGGAATCGTTTCCCTGAGCAGTTCTTC.

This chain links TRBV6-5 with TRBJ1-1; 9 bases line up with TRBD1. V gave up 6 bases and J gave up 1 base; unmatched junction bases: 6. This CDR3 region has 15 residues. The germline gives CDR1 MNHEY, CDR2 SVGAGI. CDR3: CASRRPGQGNTEAFF. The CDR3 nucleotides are TGTGCCAGCAGGCGACCGGGACAGGGGAACACTGAAGCTTTCTTT.

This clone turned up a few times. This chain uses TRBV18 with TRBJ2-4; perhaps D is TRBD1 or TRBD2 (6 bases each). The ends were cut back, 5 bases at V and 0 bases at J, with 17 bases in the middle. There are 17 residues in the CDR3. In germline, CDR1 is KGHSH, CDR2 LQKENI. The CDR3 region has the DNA TGTGCCAGCTCATCACTCGCCAGGGGACTAGCCAAAAACATTCAGTACTTC. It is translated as CASSSLARGLAKNIQYF. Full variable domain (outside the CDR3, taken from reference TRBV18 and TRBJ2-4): NAGVMQNPRHLVRRRGQEARLRCSPMKGHSHVYWYRQLPEEGLKFMVYLQKENIIDESGMPKERFSAEFPKEGPSILRIQQVVRGDSAAYFCASSSLARGLAKNIQYFGAGTRLSVL.

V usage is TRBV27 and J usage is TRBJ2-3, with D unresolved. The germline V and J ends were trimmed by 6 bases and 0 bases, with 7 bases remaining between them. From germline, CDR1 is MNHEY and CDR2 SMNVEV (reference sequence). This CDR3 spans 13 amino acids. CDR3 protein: CASRETSTDTQYF. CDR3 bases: TGTGCCAGCAGGGAAACTAGCACAGATACGCAGTATTTT.

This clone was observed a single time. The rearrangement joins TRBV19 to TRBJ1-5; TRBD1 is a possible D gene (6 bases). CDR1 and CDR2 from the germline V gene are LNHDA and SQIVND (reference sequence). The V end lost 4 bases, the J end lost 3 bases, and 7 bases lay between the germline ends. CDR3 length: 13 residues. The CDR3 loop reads CASSRQVNQPQHF. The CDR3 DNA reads TGTGCCAGTAGTAGACAGGTCAATCAGCCCCAGCATTTT.

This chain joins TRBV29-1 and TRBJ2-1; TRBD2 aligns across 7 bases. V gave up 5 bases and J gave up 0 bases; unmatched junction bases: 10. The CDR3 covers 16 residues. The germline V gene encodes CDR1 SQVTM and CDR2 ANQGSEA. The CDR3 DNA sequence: TGCAGCGTTCTAAAAATAGCGGGCCTCTCCTACAATGAGCAGTTCTTC. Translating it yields CSVLKIAGLSYNEQFF.

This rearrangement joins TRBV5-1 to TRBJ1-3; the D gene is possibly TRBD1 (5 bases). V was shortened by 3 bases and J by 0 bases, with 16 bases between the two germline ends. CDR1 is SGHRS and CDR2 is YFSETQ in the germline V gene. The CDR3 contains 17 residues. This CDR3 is CASSSGTFQGSGNTIYF. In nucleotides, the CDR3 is TGCGCCAGCAGCTCTGGGACTTTCCAAGGCTCTGGAAACACCATATATTTT.

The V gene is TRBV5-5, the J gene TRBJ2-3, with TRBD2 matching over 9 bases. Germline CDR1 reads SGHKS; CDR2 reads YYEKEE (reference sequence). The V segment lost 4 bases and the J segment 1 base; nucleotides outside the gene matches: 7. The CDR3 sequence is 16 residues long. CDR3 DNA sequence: TGTGCCAGCAGCACCTTAGCGGGAGCCCGCACAGATACGCAGTATTTT. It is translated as CASSTLAGARTDTQYF.

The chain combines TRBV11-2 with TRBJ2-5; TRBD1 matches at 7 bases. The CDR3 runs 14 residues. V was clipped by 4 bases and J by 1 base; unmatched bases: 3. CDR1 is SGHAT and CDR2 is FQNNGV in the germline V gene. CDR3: CASSWGTAQETQYF. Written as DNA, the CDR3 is TGTGCCAGCAGCTGGGGGACAGCCCAAGAGACCCAGTACTTC.

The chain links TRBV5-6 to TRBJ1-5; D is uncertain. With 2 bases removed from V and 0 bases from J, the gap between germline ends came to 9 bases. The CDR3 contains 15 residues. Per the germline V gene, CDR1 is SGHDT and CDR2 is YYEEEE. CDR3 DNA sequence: TGTGCCAGCAGCTTAAAAGGCAATAGCAATCAGCCCCAGCATTTT. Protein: CASSLKGNSNQPQHF.

The CDR3 protein is CASSIAGTSGSSYEQYF. Written as DNA, the CDR3 is TGTGCCAGTAGTATAGCGGGGACTAGCGGGAGCTCCTACGAGCAGTACTTC. This rearrangement joins TRBV19 to TRBJ2-7; 14 positions match TRBD2. Germline V gene lookup returns CDR1 LNHDA and CDR2 SQIVND (reference sequence). The V segment lost 1 base and the J segment 0 bases; nucleotides outside the gene matches: 2. This CDR3 comprises 17 residues.

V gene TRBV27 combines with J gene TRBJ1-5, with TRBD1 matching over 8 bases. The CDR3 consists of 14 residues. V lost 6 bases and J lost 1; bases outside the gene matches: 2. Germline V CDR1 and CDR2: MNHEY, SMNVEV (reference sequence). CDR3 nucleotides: TGTGCCAGCAGACGACAGGGGAGCAATCAGCCCCAGCATTTT. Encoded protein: CASRRQGSNQPQHF.

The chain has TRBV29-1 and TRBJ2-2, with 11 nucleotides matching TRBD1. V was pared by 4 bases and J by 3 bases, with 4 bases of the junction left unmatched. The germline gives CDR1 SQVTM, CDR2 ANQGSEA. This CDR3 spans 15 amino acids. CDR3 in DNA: TGCAGCGTTGTTCGGGACAGGGGGGACACCGGGGAGCTGTTTTTT. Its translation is CSVVRDRGDTGELFF.

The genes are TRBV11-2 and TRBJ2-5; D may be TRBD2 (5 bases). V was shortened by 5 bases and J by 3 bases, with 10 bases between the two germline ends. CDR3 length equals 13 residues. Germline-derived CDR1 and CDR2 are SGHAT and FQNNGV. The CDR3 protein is CASSPGMKETQYF. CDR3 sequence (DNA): TGTGCCAGCAGCCCCGGGATGAAAGAGACCCAGTACTTC.

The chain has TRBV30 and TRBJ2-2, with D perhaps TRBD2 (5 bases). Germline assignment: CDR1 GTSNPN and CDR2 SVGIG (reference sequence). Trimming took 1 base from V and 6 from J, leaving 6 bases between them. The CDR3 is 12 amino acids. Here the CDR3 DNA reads TGTGCCTGGAGTGAGGGAGCCGGGGAGCTGTTTTTT. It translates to CAWSEGAGELFF.

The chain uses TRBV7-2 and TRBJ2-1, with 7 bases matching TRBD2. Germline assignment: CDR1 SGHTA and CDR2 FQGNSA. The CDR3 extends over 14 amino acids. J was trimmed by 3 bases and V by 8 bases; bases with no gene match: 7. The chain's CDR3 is CASGEGAIYNEQFF. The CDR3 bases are TGTGCCAGCGGGGAGGGAGCCATCTACAATGAGCAGTTCTTC.

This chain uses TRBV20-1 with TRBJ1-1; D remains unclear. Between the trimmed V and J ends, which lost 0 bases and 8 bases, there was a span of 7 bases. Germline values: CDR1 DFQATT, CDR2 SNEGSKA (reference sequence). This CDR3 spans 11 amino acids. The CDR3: CSARERREAFF. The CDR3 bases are TGCAGTGCTAGAGAAAGACGCGAAGCTTTCTTT.